Presented here are 24 T cell receptor beta chains from one specimen sequenced in a study of monozygotic twins with inflammatory bowel disease. From the 5' RACE reads, TCRdb lists one entry per CDR3 protein and no DNA. The clone table shows around 140,000 distinct CDR3 sequences, with the ten largest holding 0.95% to 1.5%. The source material was blood. Every receptor here comes from a human donor with ulcerative colitis or Crohn's disease, or a healthy co-twin of an affected twin (not recorded which).

The V and J genes are TRBV29-1 and TRBJ1-1. The germline CDR1 and CDR2 sequences are SQVTM and ANQGSEA. The CDR3 is 11 residues long. The CDR3 here is CSVVVWPEAFF. The full variable domain, completed using reference TRBV29-1 and TRBJ1-1, is SAVISQKPSRDICQRGTSLTIQCQVDSQVTMMFWYRQQPGQSLTLIATANQGSEATYESGFVIDKFPISRPNLTFSTLTVSNMSPEDSSIYLCSVVVWPEAFFGQGTRLTVV.

The gene calls are TRBV12-3 or TRBV12-4 and TRBJ2-7; the TRBD1 assignment by TCRdb is unverifiable without DNA. This CDR3 has 16 residues. The CDR3 spells CASSLRPGTYNYEQYF.

The chain couples TRBV28 to TRBJ2-2; TCRdb's D call, TRBD2, is unchecked because there is no DNA. There are 16 residues in the CDR3. Germline assignment: CDR1 MDHEN and CDR2 SYDVKM. The CDR3 spells CASSTLAGGPSGELFF.

This rearrangement joins TRBV4-3 to TRBJ1-6. Per the germline V gene, CDR1 is LGHNA and CDR2 is YSLEER. This CDR3 contains 15 residues. The CDR3 loop is CASSQEGRPNSPLHF.

CDR3 region: CASSLVVGSTEAFF. The chain is built from TRBV5-1 and TRBJ1-1. Germline V gene data show CDR1 as SGHRS and CDR2 as YFSETQ. The CDR3 totals 14 residues.

The V gene is TRBV29-1, the J gene TRBJ2-1; TCRdb's D gene call, TRBD2, goes unchecked for lack of DNA. The CDR3 runs to 11 residues. Germline assignment: CDR1 SQVTM and CDR2 ANQGSEA. The CDR3 reads CSVTPLHEQFF.

The rearrangement links TRBV20-1 to TRBJ2-7. This CDR3 region has 12 residues. CDR1 is DFQATT, CDR2 SNEGSKA, per germline (reference sequence). The CDR3 reads CSTSQGTYEQYF.

V and J are TRBV7-3 and TRBJ2-6; lacking DNA, the TRBD1 call made by TCRdb goes unchecked. The germline gives CDR1 SGHTA, CDR2 FQGTGA. The CDR3 is 17 residues long. The CDR3 reads CASSLRGGGSGANVLTF.

V usage is TRBV7-9 and J usage is TRBJ2-6; TCRdb outputs TRBD2, but without DNA this stays unchecked. The length of the CDR3 is 17 residues. The germline V gene encodes CDR1 SEHNR and CDR2 FQNEAQ (reference sequence). The CDR3 is CASSSPTREGGANVLTF.

The chain is built from TRBV4-1 and TRBJ2-2; no DNA is available, so the TRBD2 call from TCRdb remains unchecked. This CDR3 comprises 19 residues. The V gene's germline CDR1 is MGHRA and CDR2 YSYEKL. The CDR3 spells CASSLRPGLALAGTGELFF.

This sequence joins TRBV7-8 and TRBJ1-1; TCRdb reports TRBD1, a call that lacks DNA to check it against. Germline V gene sequence: CDR1 SGHVS, CDR2 FQNEAQ. The CDR3 spans 16 residues. CDR3 sequence reads: CASSSDRAIENTEAFF.

J is TRBJ2-1 and V is TRBV19; TCRdb designates TRBD1, a call that cannot be tested without DNA. The CDR3 consists of 16 residues. Germline assignment: CDR1 LNHDA and CDR2 SQIVND (reference sequence). The CDR3 sequence: CASSLMAGQGNNEQFF.

This chain links TRBV20-1 with TRBJ2-1; there is no DNA to check the TCRdb D call of TRBD2. CDR1 is DFQATT and CDR2 is SNEGSKA in the germline V gene (reference sequence). The CDR3 consists of 17 residues. This CDR3 reads CSASGRTSGSVYNEQFF.

CDR3 sequence: CASSYAGGGDPGNTIYF. V gene TRBV6-5 combines with J gene TRBJ1-3; TCRdb's D call of TRBD1 is untestable without DNA. The germline V gene has CDR1 MNHEY and CDR2 SVGAGI. CDR3 size: 17 residues.

The V call is TRBV19, the J call TRBJ2-1; TCRdb's D call of TRBD2 is untestable without DNA. The CDR3 length is 18 residues. Germline CDR1 is LNHDA and CDR2 is SQIVND (reference sequence). The CDR3 region is CASSVGSGSPRSYNEQFF.

The chain uses TRBV4-1 and TRBJ1-4; TCRdb selects TRBD1, and the lack of DNA leaves this call unchecked. Germline V lookup: CDR1 MGHRA, CDR2 YSYEKL. The CDR3 extends over 16 amino acids. The CDR3 here is CASSQDVRDTNEKLFF.

The chain couples TRBV7-9 to TRBJ2-3; the D gene TCRdb calls, TRBD2, cannot be checked with no DNA. CDR3 length: 16 residues. Looked up from germline, CDR1 is SEHNR and CDR2 is FQNEAQ (reference sequence). This CDR3 reads CASSLEGGRLTDTQYF.

This chain joins TRBV25-1 and TRBJ2-7. Germline V CDR1 and CDR2: MGHDK, SYGVNS. The CDR3 consists of 13 residues. The CDR3 here is CASSLRYPYEQYF.

The rearrangement links TRBV5-1 to TRBJ1-5. The CDR3 totals 15 residues. Germline V gene data show CDR1 as SGHRS and CDR2 as YFSETQ. CDR3 in amino acids: CASSLAGVGNQPQHF. Variable domain in full (rest from reference TRBV5-1 and TRBJ1-5): KAGVTQTPRYLIKTRGQQVTLSCSPISGHRSVSWYQQTPGQGLQFLFEYFSETQRNKGNFPGRFSGRQFSNSRSEMNVSTLELGDSALYLCASSLAGVGNQPQHFGDGTRLSIL.

This chain links TRBV5-6 with TRBJ2-7; without DNA, the TCRdb call of TRBD2 cannot be checked. The CDR3 length is 17 residues. Per the germline V gene, CDR1 is SGHDT and CDR2 is YYEEEE. The CDR3 spells CASSLLAGGVKSYEQYF.

This chain connects TRBV2 to TRBJ2-5; TCRdb lists TRBD1, though no DNA is available to test this call. The CDR3 has 12 residues. Germline V gene lookup returns CDR1 SNHLY and CDR2 FYNNEI. CDR3 protein: CASRRQGETQYF.

The chain combines TRBV7-2 with TRBJ1-6; the D call from TCRdb, TRBD1, cannot be confirmed without DNA. The CDR3 has 16 residues. Germline loops: CDR1 SGHTA, CDR2 FQGNSA. This chain's CDR3 is CASSFIRQGGGSPLHF.

J is TRBJ2-5 and V is TRBV10-3; TCRdb returns TRBD1, unconfirmable since there is no DNA. This CDR3 has 13 residues. Per germline, CDR1 ENHRY and CDR2 SYGVKD. This chain's CDR3 is CAISPGRGETQYF.

The chain couples TRBV6-2 or TRBV6-3 to TRBJ2-1. Germline CDR1 reads MNHEY; CDR2 reads SVGEGT. The length of the CDR3 is 15 residues. The CDR3 spells CASSYSLPSYNEQFF.